The entry that follows covers one T cell receptor beta chain sequence. This entry belongs to a study of blood T cell repertoires in COVID-19. The overall study: COVID-19 samples collected from the United States, Italy and Spain covered acute and convalescent phases.

Germline CDR1 and CDR2: LGHDT and YNNKEL (reference sequence). The CDR3 has 14 residues. Trimming left V 4 bases short and J 5 bases short, with 12 bases between. Sequencing was performed with immunoSEQ multiplex PCR; in TCRdb, only in-frame clones are kept and a portion is missing. The sample carries 240,000 or so clones, about three quarters recorded once. This TCR was recovered from a woman aged 80 or over with acute or convalescent COVID-19. The chain joins TRBV3-1 (or the pseudogene TRBV3-2) to TRBJ1-5; a possible D gene is TRBD1 (6 bases). Sequenced input: peripheral blood. The CDR3 reads CASSPTGGHQPQHF. The CDR3 nucleotides are TGTGCCAGCAGCCCCACGGGGGGGCATCAGCCCCAGCATTTT.